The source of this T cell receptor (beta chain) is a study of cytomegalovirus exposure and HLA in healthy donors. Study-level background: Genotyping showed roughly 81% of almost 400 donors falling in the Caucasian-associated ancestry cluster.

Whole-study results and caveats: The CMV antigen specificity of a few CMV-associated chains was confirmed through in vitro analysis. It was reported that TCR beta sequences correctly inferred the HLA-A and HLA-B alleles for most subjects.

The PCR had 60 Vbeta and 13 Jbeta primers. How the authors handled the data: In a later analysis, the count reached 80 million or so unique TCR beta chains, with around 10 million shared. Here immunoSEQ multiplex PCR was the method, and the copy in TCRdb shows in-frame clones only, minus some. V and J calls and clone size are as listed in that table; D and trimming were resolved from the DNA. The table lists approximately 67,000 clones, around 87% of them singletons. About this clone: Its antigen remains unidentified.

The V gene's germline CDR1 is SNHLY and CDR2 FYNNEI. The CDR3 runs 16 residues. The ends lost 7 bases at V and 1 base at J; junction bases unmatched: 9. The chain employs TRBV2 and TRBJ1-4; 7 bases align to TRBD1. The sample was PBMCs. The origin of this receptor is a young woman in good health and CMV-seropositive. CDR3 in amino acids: CASNRQGFGTNEKLFF. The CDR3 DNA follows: TGTGCCAGCAACCGACAGGGATTCGGAACTAATGAAAAACTGTTTTTT.